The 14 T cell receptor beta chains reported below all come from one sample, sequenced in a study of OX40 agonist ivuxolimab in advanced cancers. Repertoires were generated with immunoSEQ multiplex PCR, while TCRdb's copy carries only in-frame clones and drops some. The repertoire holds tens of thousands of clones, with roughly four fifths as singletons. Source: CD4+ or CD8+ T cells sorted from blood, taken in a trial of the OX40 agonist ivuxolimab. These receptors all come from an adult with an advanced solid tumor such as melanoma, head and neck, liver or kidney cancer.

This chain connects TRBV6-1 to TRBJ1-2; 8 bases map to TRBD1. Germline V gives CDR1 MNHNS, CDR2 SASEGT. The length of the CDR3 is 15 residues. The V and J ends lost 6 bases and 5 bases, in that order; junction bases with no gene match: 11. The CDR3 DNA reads TGTGCCAGCAGGCCGGATACAGGGGGTTCTTATGGCTACACCTTC. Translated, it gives CASRPDTGGSYGYTF.

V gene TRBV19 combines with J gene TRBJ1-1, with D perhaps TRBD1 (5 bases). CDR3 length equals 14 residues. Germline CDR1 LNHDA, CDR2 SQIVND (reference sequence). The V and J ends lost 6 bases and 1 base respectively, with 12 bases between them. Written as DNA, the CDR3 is TGTGCCAGTAGGGAGGGACCCGGGAACACTGAAGCTTTCTTT. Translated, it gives CASREGPGNTEAFF.

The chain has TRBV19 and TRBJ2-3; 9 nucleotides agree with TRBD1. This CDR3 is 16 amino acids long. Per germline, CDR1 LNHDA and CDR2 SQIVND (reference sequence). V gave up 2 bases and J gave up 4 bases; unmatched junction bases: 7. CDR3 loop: CASSIKGQGFADTQYF. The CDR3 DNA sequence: TGTGCCAGTAGTATAAAAGGACAGGGGTTCGCAGATACGCAGTATTTT.

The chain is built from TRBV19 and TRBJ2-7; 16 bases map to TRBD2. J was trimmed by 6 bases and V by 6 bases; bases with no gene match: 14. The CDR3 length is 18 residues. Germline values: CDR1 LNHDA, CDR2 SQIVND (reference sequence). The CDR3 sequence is CASRPDRGLAGGPGEQYF. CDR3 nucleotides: TGTGCCAGTAGACCCGACAGGGGACTAGCGGGAGGGCCTGGCGAGCAGTACTTC.

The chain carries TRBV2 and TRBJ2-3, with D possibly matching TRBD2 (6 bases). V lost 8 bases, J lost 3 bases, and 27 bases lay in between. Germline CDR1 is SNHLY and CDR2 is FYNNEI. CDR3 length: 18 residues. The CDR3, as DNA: TGTGCCAGCGGGGGTGAGGGAGGACGACGGAGGTTTACAGATACGCAGTATTTT. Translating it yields CASGGEGGRRRFTDTQYF.

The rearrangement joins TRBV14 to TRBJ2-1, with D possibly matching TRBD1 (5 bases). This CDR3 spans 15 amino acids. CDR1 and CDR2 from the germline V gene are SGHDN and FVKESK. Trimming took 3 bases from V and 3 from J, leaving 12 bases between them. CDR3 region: CASSHPNQGYNEQFF. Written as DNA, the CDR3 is TGTGCCAGCAGCCACCCTAACCAGGGCTACAATGAGCAGTTCTTC. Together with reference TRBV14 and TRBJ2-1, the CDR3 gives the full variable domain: EAGVTQFPSHSVIEKGQTVTLRCDPISGHDNLYWYRRVMGKEIKFLLHFVKESKQDESGMPNNRFLAERTGGTYSTLKVQPAELEDSGVYFCASSHPNQGYNEQFFGPGTRLTVL.

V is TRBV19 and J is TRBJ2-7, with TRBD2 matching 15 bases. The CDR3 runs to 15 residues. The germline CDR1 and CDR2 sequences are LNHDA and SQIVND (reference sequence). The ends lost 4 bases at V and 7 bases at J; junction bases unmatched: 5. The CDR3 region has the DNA TGTGCCAGTAGTAGTGCCGGGACTAGCGGGAGGGAGCAGTACTTC. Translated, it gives CASSSAGTSGREQYF.

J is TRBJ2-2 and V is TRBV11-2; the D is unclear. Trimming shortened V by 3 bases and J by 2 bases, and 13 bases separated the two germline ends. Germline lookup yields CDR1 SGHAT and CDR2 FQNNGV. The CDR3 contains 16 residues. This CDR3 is CASSFRSVGNTGELFF. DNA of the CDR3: TGTGCCAGCAGCTTCAGATCAGTGGGCAACACCGGGGAGCTGTTTTTT.

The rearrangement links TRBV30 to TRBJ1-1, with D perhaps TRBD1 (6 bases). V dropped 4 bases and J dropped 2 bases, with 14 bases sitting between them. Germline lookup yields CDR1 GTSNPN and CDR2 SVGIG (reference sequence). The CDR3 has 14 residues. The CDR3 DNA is TGTGCCTGGAAGTGGACGGACAGAAACACTGAAGCTTTCTTT. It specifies CAWKWTDRNTEAFF.

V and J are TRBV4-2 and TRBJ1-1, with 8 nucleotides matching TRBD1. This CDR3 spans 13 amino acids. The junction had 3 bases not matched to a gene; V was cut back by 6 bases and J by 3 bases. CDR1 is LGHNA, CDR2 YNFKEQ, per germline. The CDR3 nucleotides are TGTGCCAGCAGGAAGACAGGGGACACTGAAGCTTTCTTT. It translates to CASRKTGDTEAFF.

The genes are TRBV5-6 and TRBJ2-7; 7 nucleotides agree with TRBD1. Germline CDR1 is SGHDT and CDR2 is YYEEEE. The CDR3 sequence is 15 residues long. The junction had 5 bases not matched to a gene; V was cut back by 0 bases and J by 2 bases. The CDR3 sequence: CASSLGQGNAYEQYF. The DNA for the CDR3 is TGTGCCAGCAGCTTGGGACAGGGAAATGCCTACGAGCAGTACTTC. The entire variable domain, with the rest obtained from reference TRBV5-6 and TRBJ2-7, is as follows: DAGVTQSPTHLIKTRGQQVTLRCSPKSGHDTVSWYQQALGQGPQFIFQYYEEEERQRGNFPDRFSGHQFPNYSSELNVNALLLGDSALYLCASSLGQGNAYEQYFGPGTRLTVT.

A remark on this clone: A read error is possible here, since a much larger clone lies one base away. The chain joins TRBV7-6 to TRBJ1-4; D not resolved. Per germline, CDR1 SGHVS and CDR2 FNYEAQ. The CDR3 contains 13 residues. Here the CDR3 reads CAGSLKLGGKLFF. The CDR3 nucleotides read TGTGCCGGCAGCTTAAAATTGGGTGGAAAACTGTTTTTT.

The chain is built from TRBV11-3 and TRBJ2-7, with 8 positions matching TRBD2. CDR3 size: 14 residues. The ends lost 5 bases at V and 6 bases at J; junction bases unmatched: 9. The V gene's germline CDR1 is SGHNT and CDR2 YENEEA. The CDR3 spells CASSLGRGSSEQYF. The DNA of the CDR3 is TGTGCCAGCAGCCTCGGGAGGGGGAGCTCCGAGCAGTACTTC. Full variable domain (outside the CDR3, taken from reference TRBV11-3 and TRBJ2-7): EAGVVQSPRYKIIEKKQPVAFWCNPISGHNTLYWYLQNLGQGPELLIRYENEEAVDDSQLPKDRFSAERLKGVDSTLKIQPAELGDSAVYLCASSLGRGSSEQYFGPGTRLTVT.

The CDR3 nucleotides are TGTGCCAGCAATCGGGGGGCCTACGAGCAGTACTTC. It codes for CASNRGAYEQYF. The chain joins TRBV28 to TRBJ2-7; 7 bases are a match to TRBD2. This CDR3 region has 12 residues. V shed 7 bases and J 2 bases; nucleotides not matched to a gene: 2. In germline, CDR1 is MDHEN, CDR2 SYDVKM.